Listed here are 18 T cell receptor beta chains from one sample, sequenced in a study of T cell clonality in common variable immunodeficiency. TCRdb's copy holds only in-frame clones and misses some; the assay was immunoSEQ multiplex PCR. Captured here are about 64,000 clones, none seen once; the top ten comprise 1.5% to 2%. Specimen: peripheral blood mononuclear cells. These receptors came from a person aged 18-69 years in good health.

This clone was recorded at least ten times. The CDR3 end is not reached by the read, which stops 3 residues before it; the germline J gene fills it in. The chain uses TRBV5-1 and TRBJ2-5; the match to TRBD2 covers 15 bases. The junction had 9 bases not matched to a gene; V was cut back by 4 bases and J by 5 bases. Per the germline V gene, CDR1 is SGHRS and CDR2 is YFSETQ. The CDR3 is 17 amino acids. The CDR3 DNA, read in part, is TGCGCCAGCAGCCCTGGACTAGCGGGAGGGCCGGGGGAGACC. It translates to CASSPGLAGGPGET. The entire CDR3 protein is CASSPGLAGGPGETQYF.

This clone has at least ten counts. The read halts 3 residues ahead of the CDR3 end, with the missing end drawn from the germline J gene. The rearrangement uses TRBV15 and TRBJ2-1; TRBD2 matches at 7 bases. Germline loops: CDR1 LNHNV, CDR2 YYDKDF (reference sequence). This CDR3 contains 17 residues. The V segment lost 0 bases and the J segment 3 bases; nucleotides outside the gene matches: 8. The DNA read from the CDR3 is TGTGCCACCAGCAGAGATCGAGGACTAGATCTCTACAATGAG. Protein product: CATSRDRGLDLYNE. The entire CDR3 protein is CATSRDRGLDLYNEQFF.

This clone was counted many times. Incomplete CDR3 DNA: TGCGCCAGCAGCGACACTTGGACCTACGAG. This translates into CASSDTWTYE. In full, the CDR3 is CASSDTWTYEQYF. This chain uses TRBV5-1 with TRBJ2-7; D is unclear. The read ends 3 residues before the CDR3 terminus; that terminus is restored from the germline J gene. Between the trimmed V and J ends, which lost 4 bases and 2 bases, there was a span of 10 bases. Germline V gene data show CDR1 as SGHRS and CDR2 as YFSETQ. The CDR3 consists of 13 residues.

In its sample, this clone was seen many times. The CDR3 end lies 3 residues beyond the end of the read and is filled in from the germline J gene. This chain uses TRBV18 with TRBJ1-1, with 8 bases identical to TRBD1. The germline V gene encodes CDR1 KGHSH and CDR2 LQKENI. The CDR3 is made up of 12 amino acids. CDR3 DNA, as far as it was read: TGTGCCAGCTCACCATCAGACAGGGGA. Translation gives CASSPSDRG. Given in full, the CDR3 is CASSPSDRGAFF.

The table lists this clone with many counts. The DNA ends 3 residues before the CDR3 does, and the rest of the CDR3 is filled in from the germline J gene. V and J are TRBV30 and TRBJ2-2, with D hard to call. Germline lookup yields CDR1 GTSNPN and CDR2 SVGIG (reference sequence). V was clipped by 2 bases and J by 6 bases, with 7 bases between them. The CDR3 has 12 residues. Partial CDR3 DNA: TGTGCCTGGAGTAGGGCTTCCGGGGAG. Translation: CAWSRASGE. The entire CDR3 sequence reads CAWSRASGELFF.

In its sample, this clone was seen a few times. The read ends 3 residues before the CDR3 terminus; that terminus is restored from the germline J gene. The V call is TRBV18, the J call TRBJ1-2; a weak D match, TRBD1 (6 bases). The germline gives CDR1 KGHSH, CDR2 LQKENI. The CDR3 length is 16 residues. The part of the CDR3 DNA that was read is TGTGCCAGCTCAATACTAGCGGGGGCCTCGTACAATGAC. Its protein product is CASSILAGASYND. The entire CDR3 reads CASSILAGASYNDYTF.

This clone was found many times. The CDR3 protein is CASMNSPDTQYF. The sequenced CDR3 bases are TGTGCCAGTATGAACTCGCCAGATACG. J is TRBJ2-3 and V is TRBV19; no clear D. The CDR3 end falls 3 residues outside the read, so it is completed with the germline J gene. V was pared by 7 bases and J by 4 bases, with 9 bases between. Germline CDR1 is LNHDA and CDR2 is SQIVND (reference sequence). CDR3 length: 12 residues.

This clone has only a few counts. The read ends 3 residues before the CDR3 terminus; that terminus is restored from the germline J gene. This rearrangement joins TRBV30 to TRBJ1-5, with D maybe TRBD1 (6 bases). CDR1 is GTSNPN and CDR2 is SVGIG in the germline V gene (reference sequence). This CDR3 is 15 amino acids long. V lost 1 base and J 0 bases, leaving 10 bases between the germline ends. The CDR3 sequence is CAWSAGTNSNQPQHF. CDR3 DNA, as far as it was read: TGTGCCTGGAGTGCCGGGACAAATAGCAATCAGCCC.

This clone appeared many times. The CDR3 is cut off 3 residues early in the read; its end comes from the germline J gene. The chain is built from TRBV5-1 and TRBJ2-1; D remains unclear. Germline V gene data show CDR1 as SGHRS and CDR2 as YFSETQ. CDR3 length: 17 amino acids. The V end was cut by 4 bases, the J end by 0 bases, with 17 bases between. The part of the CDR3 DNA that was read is TGCGCCAGCAGCCCACTTTCCGATGCCCTCTCCTACAATGAG. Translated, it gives CASSPLSDALSYNE. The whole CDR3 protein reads CASSPLSDALSYNEQFF. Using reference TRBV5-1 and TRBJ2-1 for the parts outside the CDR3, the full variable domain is KAGVTQTPRYLIKTRGQQVTLSCSPISGHRSVSWYQQTPGQGLQFLFEYFSETQRNKGNFPGRFSGRQFSNSRSEMNVSTLELGDSALYLCASSPLSDALSYNEQFFGPGTRLTVL.

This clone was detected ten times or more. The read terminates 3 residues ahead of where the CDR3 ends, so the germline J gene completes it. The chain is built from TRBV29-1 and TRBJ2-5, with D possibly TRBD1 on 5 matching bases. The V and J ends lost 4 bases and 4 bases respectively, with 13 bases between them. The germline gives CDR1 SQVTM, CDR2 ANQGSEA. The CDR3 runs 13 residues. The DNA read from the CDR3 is TGCAGCGTTGCCAGGGCCCTCCGAGAGACC. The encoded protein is CSVARALRET. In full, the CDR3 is CSVARALRETQYF.

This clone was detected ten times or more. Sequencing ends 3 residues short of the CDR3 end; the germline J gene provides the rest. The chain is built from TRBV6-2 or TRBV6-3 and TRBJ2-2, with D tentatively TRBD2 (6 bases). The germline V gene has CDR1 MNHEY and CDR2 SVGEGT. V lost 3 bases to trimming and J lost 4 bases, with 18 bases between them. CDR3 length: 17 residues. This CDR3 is CASSYVRGGVRTGELFF. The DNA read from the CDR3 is TGTGCCAGCAGTTATGTGAGAGGAGGGGTCCGCACCGGGGAG.

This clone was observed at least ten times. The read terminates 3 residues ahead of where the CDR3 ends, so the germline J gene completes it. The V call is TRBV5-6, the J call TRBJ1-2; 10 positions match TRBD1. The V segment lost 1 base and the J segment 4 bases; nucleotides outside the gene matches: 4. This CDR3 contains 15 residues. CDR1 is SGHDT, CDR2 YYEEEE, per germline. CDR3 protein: CASSLRGQGPYGYTF. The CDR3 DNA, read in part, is TGTGCCAGCAGCTTGCGGGGACAGGGGCCCTATGGC. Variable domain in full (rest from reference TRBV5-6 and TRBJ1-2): DAGVTQSPTHLIKTRGQQVTLRCSPKSGHDTVSWYQQALGQGPQFIFQYYEEEERQRGNFPDRFSGHQFPNYSSELNVNALLLGDSALYLCASSLRGQGPYGYTFGSGTRLTVV.

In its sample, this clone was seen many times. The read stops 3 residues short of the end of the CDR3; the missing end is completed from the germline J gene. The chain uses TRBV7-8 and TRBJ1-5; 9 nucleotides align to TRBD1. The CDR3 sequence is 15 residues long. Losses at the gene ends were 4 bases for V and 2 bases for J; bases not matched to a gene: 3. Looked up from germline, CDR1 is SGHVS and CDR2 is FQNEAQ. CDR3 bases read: TGTGCCAGCAGCTCACGGACAGGGGGCAATCAGCCC. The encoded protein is CASSSRTGGNQP. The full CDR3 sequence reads CASSSRTGGNQPQHF.

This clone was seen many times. The CDR3 DNA, read in part, is TGTGCCAGCAGCTACTCCGGGACAGGGATTTACGAG. Its translation: CASSYSGTGIYE. In full, the CDR3 is CASSYSGTGIYEQYF. The chain recombines TRBV5-5 with TRBJ2-7; 9 nucleotides align to TRBD1. The read gets to within 3 residues of the CDR3 end, and the germline J gene fills in the rest. With V trimmed by 3 bases and J by 4 bases, 8 bases remained unmatched. The CDR3 is 15 residues long. From germline, CDR1 is SGHKS and CDR2 YYEKEE (reference sequence).

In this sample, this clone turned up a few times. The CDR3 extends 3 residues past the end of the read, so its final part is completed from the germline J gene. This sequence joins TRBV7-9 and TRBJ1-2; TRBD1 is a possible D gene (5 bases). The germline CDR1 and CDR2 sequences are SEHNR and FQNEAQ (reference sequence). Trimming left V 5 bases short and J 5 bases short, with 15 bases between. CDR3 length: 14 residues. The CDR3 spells CASSLLQGSYGYTF. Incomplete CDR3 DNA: TGTGCCAGCAGCCTACTTCAGGGATCTTATGGC.

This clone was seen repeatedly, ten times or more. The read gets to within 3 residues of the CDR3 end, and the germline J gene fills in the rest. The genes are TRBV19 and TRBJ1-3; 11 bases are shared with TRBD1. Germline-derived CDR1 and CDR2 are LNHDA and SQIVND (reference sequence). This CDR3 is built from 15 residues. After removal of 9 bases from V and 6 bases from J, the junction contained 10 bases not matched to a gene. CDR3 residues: CARRLGQGVQNTIYF. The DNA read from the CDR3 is TGTGCCAGACGCCTGGGACAGGGGGTTCAAAACACC. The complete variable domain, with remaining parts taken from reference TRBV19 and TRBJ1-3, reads DGGITQSPKYLFRKEGQNVTLSCEQNLNHDAMYWYRQDPGQGLRLIYYSQIVNDFQKGDIAEGYSVSREKKESFPLTVTSAQKNPTAFYLCARRLGQGVQNTIYFGEGSWLTVV.

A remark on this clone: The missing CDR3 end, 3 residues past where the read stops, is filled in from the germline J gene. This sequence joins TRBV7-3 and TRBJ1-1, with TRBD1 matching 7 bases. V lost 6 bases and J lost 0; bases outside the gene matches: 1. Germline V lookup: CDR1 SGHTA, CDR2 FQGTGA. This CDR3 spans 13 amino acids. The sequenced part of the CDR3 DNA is TGTGCCAGCAGGGGACAGCTGAACACTGAA. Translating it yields CASRGQLNTE. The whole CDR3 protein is CASRGQLNTEAFF.

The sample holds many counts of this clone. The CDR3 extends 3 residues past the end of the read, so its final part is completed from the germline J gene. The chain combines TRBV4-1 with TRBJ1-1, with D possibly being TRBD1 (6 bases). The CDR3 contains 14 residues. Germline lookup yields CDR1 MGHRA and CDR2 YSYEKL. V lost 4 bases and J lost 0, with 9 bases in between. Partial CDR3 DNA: TGCGCCAGCAGCCGGACAGTCATGAACACTGAA. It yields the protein CASSRTVMNTE. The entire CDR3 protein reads CASSRTVMNTEAFF.